Sequencing of this T cell receptor beta chain was carried out in a study of blood T cells in healthy people across ages. The overall study: With template switching, about one barcoded beta molecule was captured per two T cells. Study findings and constraints: As age increased, TCR beta diversity per million T cells fell in a roughly linear fashion. The study could not conclusively compare naive and antigen-experienced cells, given its unsorted PBMCs. Possibly confounding the expanded clonotype changes was the fact that donor CMV status was unknown.

This CDR3 spans 12 amino acids. The V and J ends lost 6 bases and 6 bases respectively, with 14 bases between them. Germline CDR1 reads DFQATT; CDR2 reads SNEGSKA (reference sequence). This clonotype was recorded a few times. Its antigen is unidentified. Primed by a sample-barcoded 5' primer and a J-beta primer mix, a second PCR proceeded for roughly 6 to 12 cycles. MiXCR, run by TCRdb on the 5' RACE reads, gives a single entry per CDR3 protein. The data show some 1.1 million distinct CDR3 sequences, less than 45% seen once. The sequencing sample was made of blood. J is TRBJ1-2 and V is TRBV20-1; D may be TRBD1 (5 bases). The receptor's source is a man aged 18 to 35 in good health. CDR3 residues: CSAPGPANGYTF. CDR3 bases: TGCAGTGCCCCGGGACCTGCAAATGGCTACACCTTC.